This T cell receptor (beta chain) stems from a study of PD-1 blockade in classical Hodgkin lymphoma. Study outcomes and limitations: When set against healthy donors, newly diagnosed patients were reported to show lower baseline TCR diversity. Nothing has yet pinned down what causes the repertoire differences, possibly disease activity or prior therapy.

On this clone: Its antigen is still unknown.

Following autologous stem cell transplantation, relapse occurred in every patient, and exposure to brentuximab vedotin varied. Complete response, partial response or progressive disease was recorded as best response. CDR3 length: 11 amino acids. Per the germline V gene, CDR1 is GTSNPN and CDR2 is SVGIG (reference sequence). V lost 5 bases, J lost 7 bases, and 9 bases lay in between. Sequenced by immunoSEQ multiplex PCR; TCRdb stores in-frame clones only, minus some. The data show around 20,000 clones, 75% to 90% seen once. This sequence originates from a human donor with classical Hodgkin lymphoma. Sequenced here: peripheral blood mononuclear cells (PBMCs), sampled at baseline. This chain connects TRBV30 to TRBJ1-3; D gene uncertain. This CDR3 is CAWLLRNTIYF. CDR3 nucleotides: TGTGCCTGGTTACTAAGGAACACCATATATTTT.